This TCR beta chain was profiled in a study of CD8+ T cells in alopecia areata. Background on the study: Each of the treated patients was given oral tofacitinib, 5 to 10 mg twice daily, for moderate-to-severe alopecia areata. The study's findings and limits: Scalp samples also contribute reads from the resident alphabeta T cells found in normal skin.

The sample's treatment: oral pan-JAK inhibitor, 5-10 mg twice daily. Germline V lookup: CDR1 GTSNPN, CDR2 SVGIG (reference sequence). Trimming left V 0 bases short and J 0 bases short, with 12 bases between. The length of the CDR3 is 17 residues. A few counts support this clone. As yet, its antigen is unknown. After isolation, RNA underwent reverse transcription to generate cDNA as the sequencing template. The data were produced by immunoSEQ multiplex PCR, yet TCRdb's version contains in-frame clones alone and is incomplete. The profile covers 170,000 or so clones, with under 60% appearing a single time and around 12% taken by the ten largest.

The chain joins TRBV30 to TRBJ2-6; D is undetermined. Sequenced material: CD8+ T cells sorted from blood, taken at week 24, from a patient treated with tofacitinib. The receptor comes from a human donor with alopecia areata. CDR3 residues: CAWSVPSQYSGANVLTF. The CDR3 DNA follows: TGTGCCTGGAGTGTCCCTTCACAGTACTCTGGGGCCAACGTCCTGACTTTC. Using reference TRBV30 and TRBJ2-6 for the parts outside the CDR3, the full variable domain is SQTIHQWPATLVQPVGSPLSLECTVEGTSNPNLYWYRQAAGRGLQLLFYSVGIGQISSEVPQNLSASRPQDRQFILSSKKLLLSDSGFYLCAWSVPSQYSGANVLTFGAGSRLTVL.